This T cell receptor (beta chain) was sequenced for a study of cytomegalovirus exposure and HLA in healthy donors. Study-wide points: In the roughly 120 validation repertoires, a later analysis found that first-cohort TCR clusters tended to co-occur. Researchers reported that a few CMV-associated chains were confirmed in vitro as CMV antigen-specific. Reports showed the classifier diagnosing cytomegalovirus status with high specificity and sensitivity.

In regard to this clone: Its target is not known.

The protocol was immunoSEQ multiplex PCR, while the TCRdb copy is restricted to in-frame clones and leaves out a portion. This table has under 75,000 clones, 85% to 95% appearing once. The V gene's germline CDR1 is MNHEY and CDR2 SMNVEV (reference sequence). CDR3 length: 16 residues. V trimming: 0 bases; J trimming: 4 bases; junction bases outside the gene matches: 6. The clonotype comes from a man aged 18 to 29 in good health and CMV-seropositive. This sequence joins TRBV27 and TRBJ2-5; 9 bases are a match to TRBD2. The specimen sequenced was PBMCs. The CDR3 DNA is TGTGCCAGCAGTTTATCGCTAGCGGGAAGAAGAGAGACCCAGTACTTC. This encodes CASSLSLAGRRETQYF.